The rows below give T cell receptor beta chains drawn from one sample of a study of blood T cell repertoires in COVID-19. TCRdb's table, derived via immunoSEQ multiplex PCR, lists solely in-frame clones and lacks some. The repertoire holds about 200,000 clones, roughly 90% seen once, with 7.5% to 10% in the top ten. Source material: PBMCs or T cells enriched from blood (not recorded which). These receptors all stem from a woman younger than 30 who had recovered from COVID-19. CDR3s include the opening cysteine and the closing phenylalanine or tryptophan. Each record gives: J gene, V gene, clone size, D gene, CDR3 protein, CDR3 DNA. A D gene is named only where the DNA matches it firmly. Size values are once, few and many counts, or a class for expanded clones, and some rows have none.

TRBJ2-7	TRBV28	-	-	CASSPKRHEQYF	TGTGCCAGCAGCCCGAAGCGACACGAGCAGTACTTC
TRBJ2-2	TRBV11-2	-	-	CASSAGQTNTGELFF	TGTGCCAGCAGCGCGGGACAGACGAACACCGGGGAGCTGTTTTTT
TRBJ2-7	TRBV30	-	TRBD1	CAWRLTGMFEQYF	TGTGCCTGGAGATTGACAGGGATGTTCGAGCAGTACTTC
TRBJ2-2	TRBV11-3	-	-	CASSLWTGANTGELFF	TGTGCCAGCAGCTTATGGACGGGAGCGAACACCGGGGAGCTGTTTTTT
TRBJ1-5	TRBV28	few	-	CASHGPGDGFFNQPQHF	TGTGCCAGCCATGGTCCGGGGGATGGTTTTTTTAATCAGCCCCAGCATTTT
TRBJ1-2	TRBV29-1	-	TRBD1	CSVESGDRGYGYTF	TGCAGCGTTGAATCCGGGGACAGGGGTTATGGCTACACCTTC
TRBJ2-3	TRBV4-2	-	TRBD2	CASSQGLAHTDTQYF	TGTGCCAGCAGCCAAGGACTAGCGCACACAGATACGCAGTATTTT
TRBJ1-4	TRBV12-3/TRBV12-4	-	-	CASKGGLFEKLFF	TGTGCCAGCAAGGGAGGACTTTTCGAAAAACTGTTTTTT
TRBJ2-3	TRBV3-1/TRBV3-2	-	TRBD2	CASSQEGLAGGPGADTQYF	TGTGCCAGCAGCCAAGAGGGACTAGCGGGGGGGCCGGGCGCAGATACGCAGTATTTT
TRBJ2-2	TRBV2	-	-	CASSEARVGGGELFF	TGTGCCAGCAGTGAAGCCAGGGTGGGAGGCGGGGAGCTGTTTTTT